The 32 T cell receptor beta chains below were found in one sample sequenced in a study of T cell repertoires in cytomegalovirus infection (dated by TCRdb to 2018 to 2020). Sequenced using an Illumina HiSeq 1500. Starting from the raw public reads, TCRdb applied fastp trimming at Q25, assembled clones with MiXCR and retained in-frame beta chains. Each entry merges the rows of one CDR3 protein and shows their most common DNA and genes. The sample table records tens of thousands of distinct CDR3 sequences; 20% of these occur just once. The ten largest make up roughly two thirds of the sample. The intended sense of this specimen's treatment or condition label: in vitro stimulation with specific CMV peptide epitopes to enrich CMV-specific T cells. Antigens for these TCRs are unknown. Sample: CD8+ T cells from cultured PBMCs, taken from culture after CMV antigen stimulation. The receptors were sampled from a human donor in good health (CMV status not recorded). Some clones in this sample may be carry-over from other donors' samples.

This clonotype was seen only a few times. The chain uses TRBV7-2 and TRBJ1-1; D call uncertain. CDR1 and CDR2 from the germline V gene are SGHTA and FQGNSA. CDR3 length: 16 residues. The germline V and J ends were trimmed by 2 bases and 0 bases, with 13 bases remaining between them. The CDR3 sequence is CASSLNKVGLNTEAFF. CDR3 bases: TGTGCCAGCAGCTTAAATAAAGTAGGACTGAACACTGAAGCTTTCTTT.

The CDR3 nucleotides read TGTGCCAGTAGTATCATGACCGGGGAGCTGTTTTTT. Its translation: CASSIMTGELFF. This chain joins TRBV19 and TRBJ2-2, with no clear D. This CDR3 contains 12 residues. V shed 3 bases and J shed 5 bases, with 4 bases lying between them. Germline-derived CDR1 and CDR2 are LNHDA and SQIVND (reference sequence).

V usage is TRBV3-1 and J usage is TRBJ2-7; 13 nucleotides agree with TRBD2. This CDR3 spans 15 amino acids. Germline values: CDR1 LGHDT, CDR2 YNNKEL (reference sequence). With 4 bases clipped from V and 12 bases from J, the junction kept 12 bases outside the gene matches. CDR3 region: CASSRGTSGVRGSYF. The CDR3 DNA is TGTGCCAGCAGCCGCGGGACTAGCGGGGTTAGAGGTTCGTACTTC.

The chain joins TRBV11-2 to TRBJ2-2; D is possibly TRBD1 (6 bases). The CDR3 spans 14 residues. The V end was cut by 5 bases, the J end by 5 bases, with 12 bases between. The germline CDR1 and CDR2 sequences are SGHAT and FQNNGV. The CDR3 sequence: CASSLRGGTGELFF. The CDR3 nucleotides read TGTGCCAGCAGCCTCAGGGGTGGGACCGGGGAGCTGTTTTTT.

This clonotype turned up a few times. This chain uses TRBV5-6 with TRBJ1-1, with TRBD1 identical over 8 bases. The junction had 7 bases not matched to a gene; V was cut back by 4 bases and J by 2 bases. The CDR3 runs to 15 residues. In germline, CDR1 is SGHDT, CDR2 YYEEEE. Here the CDR3 reads CASSQVGQGNTEAFF. The CDR3 bases are TGTGCCAGCAGCCAGGTCGGACAGGGCAACACTGAAGCTTTCTTT.

This chain connects TRBV7-8 to TRBJ1-1; TRBD1 agrees at 9 bases. This CDR3 region has 15 residues. V lost 5 bases to trimming and J lost 1 base; unmatched junction nucleotides: 5. CDR1 and CDR2 (germline): SGHVS, FQNEAQ. This CDR3 is CASSTLTGGNTEAFF. The CDR3, as DNA: TGTGCCAGCAGCACATTGACAGGGGGGAACACTGAAGCTTTCTTT.

This clonotype was seen a single time. The V gene is TRBV7-2, the J gene TRBJ1-5; no clear D. Germline V gene data show CDR1 as SGHTA and CDR2 as FQGNSA. Trimming stripped 2 bases from V and 1 base from J, with 15 bases between. This CDR3 spans 17 amino acids. The DNA of the CDR3 is TGTGCCAGCAGCTTAACTTTTATGGTTCGAAGCAATCAGCCCCAGCATTTT. As protein: CASSLTFMVRSNQPQHF. Looking up the rest from reference TRBV7-2 and TRBJ1-5 gives the full variable domain: GAGVSQSPSNKVTEKGKDVELRCDPISGHTALYWYRQSLGQGLEFLIYFQGNSAPDKSGLPSDRFSAERTGGSVSTLTIQRTQQEDSAVYLCASSLTFMVRSNQPQHFGDGTRLSIL.

The V and J genes are TRBV7-9 and TRBJ1-4; 8 positions match TRBD1. V lost 5 bases, J lost 8 bases, and 16 bases stayed unmatched. CDR3 length: 17 amino acids. Germline CDR1 SEHNR, CDR2 FQNEAQ (reference sequence). CDR3 sequence reads: CASSPGDRTLRMEKLFF. CDR3 in DNA: TGTGCCAGCAGCCCAGGGGACAGGACCCTCCGGATGGAAAAACTGTTTTTT.

The J gene is TRBJ2-1, the V gene TRBV2, with 9 bases that match TRBD1. The CDR3 has 14 residues. Germline-derived CDR1 and CDR2 are SNHLY and FYNNEI. Trimming took 3 bases from V and 6 from J; bases not matched to a gene: 3. The CDR3 here is CASSDGQGFNEQFF. The CDR3 nucleotides are TGTGCCAGCAGTGATGGACAGGGGTTCAATGAGCAGTTCTTC.

The chain has TRBV7-9 and TRBJ2-5; 8 bases map to TRBD1. Germline lookup yields CDR1 SEHNR and CDR2 FQNEAQ (reference sequence). The J segment lost 5 bases and the V segment lost 5 bases, leaving 7 bases of the junction unmatched. The CDR3 has 14 residues. CDR3 bases: TGTGCCAGCAGCATGACAGGGGCCGGGGAGACCCAGTACTTC. Translating it yields CASSMTGAGETQYF.

This clonotype was detected a few times. The junction and the germline gene differ at one end; a read error may be behind it. The rearrangement uses TRBV7-7 and TRBJ1-1; D ambiguous. The V gene's germline CDR1 is SSHAT and CDR2 FNYEAQ (reference sequence). The CDR3 is 13 amino acids. As DNA, the CDR3 is TGTGCTAGCAGCTTAGACAAGGACACTGAAGCTTTCTTT. Translated: CASSLDKDTEAFF.

The CDR3 DNA sequence: TGTGCCAGCAGTTTGAGCAGGGCAGATCAGCCCCAGCATTTT. Protein product: CASSLSRADQPQHF. This chain uses TRBV12-3 or TRBV12-4 with TRBJ1-5, with D perhaps matching TRBD1 (5 bases). V gave up 3 bases and J gave up 5 bases, with 11 bases separating them. The CDR3 runs to 14 residues.

The V and J genes are TRBV7-6 and TRBJ1-1; TRBD1 aligns across 9 bases. Germline V gene data show CDR1 as SGHVS and CDR2 as FNYEAQ. The V gene end was trimmed by 5 bases and the J gene end by 0 bases; junction bases not matched to a gene: 4. CDR3 size: 15 residues. The CDR3 protein is CASSADRGLNTEAFF. The CDR3 DNA sequence: TGTGCCAGCAGCGCGGACAGGGGTTTGAACACTGAAGCTTTCTTT.

The chain recombines TRBV9 with TRBJ2-5; 9 bases are shared with TRBD1. This CDR3 is 15 amino acids long. Germline V CDR1 and CDR2: SGDLS, YYNGEE. J lost 4 bases, V lost 2 bases, and 6 bases had no gene match. CDR3 region: CASSVGGQGGETQYF. The CDR3 DNA follows: TGTGCCAGCAGCGTGGGGGGACAGGGCGGAGAGACCCAGTACTTC. Based on the CDR3 plus reference TRBV9 and TRBJ2-5, the full variable domain is DSGVTQTPKHLITATGQRVTLRCSPRSGDLSVYWYQQSLDQGLQFLIQYYNGEERAKGNILERFSAQQFPDLHSELNLSSLELGDSALYFCASSVGGQGGETQYFGPGTRLLVL.

The chain joins TRBV7-8 to TRBJ2-7, with 8 bases identical to TRBD1. This CDR3 comprises 13 residues. Trimming removed 4 bases from V and 3 bases from J; junction bases left unmatched: 2. Per the germline V gene, CDR1 is SGHVS and CDR2 is FQNEAQ. For the CDR3, the DNA is TGTGCCAGCAGCTACGACAGGGGCTACGAGCAGTACTTC. Protein: CASSYDRGYEQYF.

As to this clonotype: A clone one base away is much larger, so this may be a read error. The V and J genes are TRBV7-9 and TRBJ2-7; tentative D call: TRBD1 (6 bases). The CDR3 loop spans 13 amino acids. Per germline, CDR1 SEHNR and CDR2 FQNEAQ (reference sequence). The V gene lost 5 bases and the J gene lost 2 bases, with 10 bases spanning the gap. The CDR3 DNA follows: TGTGCCAGCAGCCACAGACAGGCCTACGAGCAGTACTTC. It encodes CASSHRQAYEQYF.

The chain recombines TRBV7-2 with TRBJ2-4, with 8 bases lining up with TRBD2. Germline V CDR1 and CDR2: SGHTA, FQGNSA. V lost 1 base and J lost 0; bases outside the gene matches: 11. CDR3 size: 19 residues. The CDR3 nucleotides read TGTGCCAGCAGCTTAGATCCCGCGAGACTAGCGATAGCCAAAAACATTCAGTACTTC. It codes for CASSLDPARLAIAKNIQYF.

The chain employs TRBV7-6 and TRBJ1-1; the match to TRBD1 covers 8 bases. The CDR3 sequence is 18 residues long. Germline loops: CDR1 SGHVS, CDR2 FNYEAQ. V lost 3 bases to trimming and J lost 5 bases; unmatched junction nucleotides: 17. The CDR3 DNA follows: TGTGCCAGCAGCTTGAGCTCAGGGGGCCTGGACGGGTGGACTGAAGCTTTCTTT. Translating it yields CASSLSSGGLDGWTEAFF.

This sequence joins TRBV7-2 and TRBJ1-4; 7 nucleotides match TRBD1. V lost 0 bases and J lost 7; bases outside the gene matches: 2. The CDR3 contains 14 residues. Germline V gene sequence: CDR1 SGHTA, CDR2 FQGNSA. The CDR3 sequence: CASSLADRVEKLFF. DNA for the CDR3: TGTGCCAGCAGCTTAGCTGACAGGGTTGAAAAACTGTTTTTT.

This clonotype was counted only a few times. The rearrangement links TRBV11-2 to TRBJ2-2; 8 bases line up with TRBD1. The length of the CDR3 is 19 residues. Germline V gives CDR1 SGHAT, CDR2 FQNNGV. Trimming cost V 5 bases and J 0 bases; bases outside gene matches: 14. The CDR3 loop is CASSPPTGAPKPNTGELFF. Here the CDR3 DNA reads TGTGCCAGCAGCCCGCCGACAGGGGCCCCAAAACCGAACACCGGGGAGCTGTTTTTT.

The chain carries TRBV12-3 or TRBV12-4 and TRBJ2-3, with a weak D call TRBD1 (6 bases). Trimming removed 5 bases from V and 4 bases from J, with 16 bases in between. The CDR3 sequence is 15 residues long. CDR3 DNA: TGTGCCAGCAGTCTACCCAGGGACAACTCAGATACGCAGTATTTT. It codes for CASSLPRDNSDTQYF.

This chain connects TRBV4-1 to TRBJ1-2; D ambiguous. V lost 0 bases to trimming and J lost 2 bases, with 10 bases between them. The CDR3 has 15 residues. The germline V gene encodes CDR1 MGHRA and CDR2 YSYEKL. The CDR3, as DNA: TGCGCCAGCAGCCAAGATTTAAGAGGGAACTATGGCTACACCTTC. Protein: CASSQDLRGNYGYTF.

The CDR3 DNA sequence: TGTGCCAGCAGCTCGGGGCCCTCCTACGAGCAGTACTTC. It encodes CASSSGPSYEQYF. This rearrangement joins TRBV7-8 to TRBJ2-7, with D perhaps given as TRBD1 or TRBD2 (5 bases each). This CDR3 has 13 residues. The V gene lost 4 bases and the J gene lost 0 bases, with 7 bases spanning the gap. Germline CDR1 reads SGHVS; CDR2 reads FQNEAQ.

This chain uses TRBV4-2 with TRBJ2-3; D is tentatively TRBD1 or TRBD2 (5 bases each). This CDR3 region has 18 residues. In germline, CDR1 is LGHNA, CDR2 YNFKEQ. Trimming stripped 3 bases from V and 6 bases from J, with 25 bases between. The CDR3 sequence: CASSHPAAGTGPTDTQYF. The CDR3 region has the DNA TGTGCCAGCAGCCACCCAGCCGCCGGGACGGGGCCAACGGATACGCAGTATTTT.

The V gene is TRBV6-1, the J gene TRBJ2-3; D is uncertain. This CDR3 comprises 15 residues. In germline, CDR1 is MNHNS, CDR2 SASEGT. Trimming left V 5 bases short and J 2 bases short, with 14 bases between. The CDR3 nucleotides read TGTGCCAGCAGTAAGGACGGAGTGCTCACAGATACGCAGTATTTT. It specifies CASSKDGVLTDTQYF.

J is TRBJ1-5 and V is TRBV20-1; tentatively, D is TRBD1 (5 bases). CDR1 is DFQATT and CDR2 is SNEGSKA in the germline V gene (reference sequence). The CDR3 is 16 residues long. V was cut by 3 bases and J by 0 bases, with 15 bases left in between. The chain's CDR3 is CSASVSQVHSNQPQHF. Written as DNA, the CDR3 is TGCAGTGCTAGCGTGTCACAGGTACATAGCAATCAGCCCCAGCATTTT.

This clonotype was observed many times. This chain connects TRBV28 to TRBJ2-2; a weak D match, TRBD1 (6 bases). The CDR3 sequence is 14 residues long. V shed 6 bases and J shed 2 bases, with 10 bases lying between them. Germline CDR1 MDHEN, CDR2 SYDVKM. The CDR3 nucleotides are TGTGCCAGCAGCTGGGGGCAAAACACCGGGGAGCTGTTTTTT. It encodes CASSWGQNTGELFF. Complete variable domain (other parts from reference TRBV28 and TRBJ2-2): DVKVTQSSRYLVKRTGEKVFLECVQDMDHENMFWYRQDPGLGLRLIYFSYDVKMKEKGDIPEGYSVSREKKERFSLILESASTNQTSMYLCASSWGQNTGELFFGEGSRLTVL.

The gene calls are TRBV25-1 and TRBJ1-1; possible D gene TRBD1, 5 bases. Germline CDR1 is MGHDK and CDR2 is SYGVNS. With 0 bases removed from V and 4 bases from J, the gap between germline ends came to 9 bases. There are 14 residues in the CDR3. The CDR3 reads CASSEYGGFTEAFF. The CDR3 bases are TGTGCCAGCAGTGAATATGGGGGTTTCACTGAAGCTTTCTTT.

V usage is TRBV6-2 or TRBV6-3 and J usage is TRBJ1-1, with D possibly TRBD1 on 6 matching bases. Germline V gene sequence: CDR1 MNHEY, CDR2 SVGEGT. Trimming shortened V by 7 bases and J by 1 base, and 22 bases separated the two germline ends. The CDR3 is 17 residues long. The CDR3 region has the DNA TGTGCCAGCACCCAGGAGACGGGACACGATTCGAACACTGAAGCTTTCTTT. This translates into CASTQETGHDSNTEAFF.

This clonotype was picked up a small number of times. Sequence at one end of the junction differs from germline and may be a read error. V and J are TRBV20-1 and TRBJ1-2, with D hard to call. There are 13 residues in the CDR3. In germline, CDR1 is DFQATT, CDR2 SNEGSKA (reference sequence). CDR3 DNA: TGCAGTGCTAGAGATGAGGAGAACTATGGCTACGCCTTC. This gives the protein CSARDEENYGYAF.

The sample holds a few counts of this clonotype. The V call is TRBV6-2 or TRBV6-3, the J call TRBJ1-1; possibly TRBD1 for D (5 bases). Per germline, CDR1 MNHEY and CDR2 SVGEGT. The CDR3 totals 17 residues. V lost 0 bases, J lost 7 bases, and 21 bases lay in between. The CDR3 protein is CASSYSMMTVRDLEAFF. The CDR3 bases are TGTGCCAGCAGTTACTCGATGATGACAGTGAGGGACCTTGAAGCTTTCTTT.

This rearrangement joins TRBV19 to TRBJ1-2; no clear D gene. Trimming cost V 11 bases and J 5 bases, with 18 bases left between them. Germline CDR1 LNHDA, CDR2 SQIVND (reference sequence). The CDR3 is 13 residues long. The DNA of the CDR3 is TGTGCCGGTTCATCAAACACCGGGTATGGCTACACCTTC. It encodes CAGSSNTGYGYTF.